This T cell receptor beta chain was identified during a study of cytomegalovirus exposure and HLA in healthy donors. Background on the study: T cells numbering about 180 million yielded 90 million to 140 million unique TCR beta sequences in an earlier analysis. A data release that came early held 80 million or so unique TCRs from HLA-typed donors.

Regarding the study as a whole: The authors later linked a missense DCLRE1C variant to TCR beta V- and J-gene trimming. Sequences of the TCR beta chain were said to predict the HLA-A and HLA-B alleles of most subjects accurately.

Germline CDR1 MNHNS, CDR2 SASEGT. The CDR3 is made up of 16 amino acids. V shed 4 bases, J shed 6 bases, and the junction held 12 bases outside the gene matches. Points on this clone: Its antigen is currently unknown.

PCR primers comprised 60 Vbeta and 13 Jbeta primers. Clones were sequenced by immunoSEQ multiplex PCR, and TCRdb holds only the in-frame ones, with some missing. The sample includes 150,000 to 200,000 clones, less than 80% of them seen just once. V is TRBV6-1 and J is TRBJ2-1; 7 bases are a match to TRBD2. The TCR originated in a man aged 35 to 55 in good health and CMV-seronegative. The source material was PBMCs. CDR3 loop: CASSAGGAGAANEQFF. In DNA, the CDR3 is TGTGCCAGCAGTGCCGGTGGGGCGGGAGCAGCCAATGAGCAGTTCTTC.